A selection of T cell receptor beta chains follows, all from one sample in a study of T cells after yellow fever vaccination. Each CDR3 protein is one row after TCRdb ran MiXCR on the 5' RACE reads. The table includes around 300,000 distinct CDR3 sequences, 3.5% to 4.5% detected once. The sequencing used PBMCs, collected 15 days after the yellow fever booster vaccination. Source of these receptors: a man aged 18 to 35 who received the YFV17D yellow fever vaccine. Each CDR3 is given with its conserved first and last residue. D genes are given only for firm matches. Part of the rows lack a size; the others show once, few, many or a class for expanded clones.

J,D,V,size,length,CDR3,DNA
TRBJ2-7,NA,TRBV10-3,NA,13,CATRGLLTYEQYF,TGTGCCACCCGGGGACTCTTAACCTACGAGCAGTACTTC
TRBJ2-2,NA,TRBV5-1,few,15,CASSRDRPNTGELFF,TGCGCCAGCAGCCGCGACAGGCCCAACACCGGGGAGCTGTTTTTT
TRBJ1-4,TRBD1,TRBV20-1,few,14,CSAMTGRTNEKLFF,TGCAGTGCCATGACAGGGCGCACTAATGAAAAACTGTTTTTT
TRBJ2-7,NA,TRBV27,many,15,CASSLGPTGYYEQYF,TGTGCCAGCAGTTTAGGACCCACAGGCTACTACGAGCAGTACTTC
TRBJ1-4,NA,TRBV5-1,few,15,CASSPGGGAGEKLFF,TGCGCCAGCAGCCCCGGGGGGGGGGCAGGTGAAAAACTGTTTTTT
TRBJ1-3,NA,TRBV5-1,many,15,CASSNGRSAGNTIYF,TGCGCCAGCAGCAACGGACGGTCCGCTGGAAACACCATATATTTT
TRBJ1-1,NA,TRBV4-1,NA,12,CASSQVKQKCFF,TGCGCCAGCAGCCAAGTGAAACAGAAATGCTTCTTT
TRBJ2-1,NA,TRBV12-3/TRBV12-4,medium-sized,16,CASSPPRASPNNEQFF,TGTGCCAGCAGTCCCCCCAGGGCTAGCCCTAACAATGAGCAGTTCTTC
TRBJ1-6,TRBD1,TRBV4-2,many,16,CASSQDPGQGNSPLHF,TGTGCCAGCAGCCAAGATCCGGGACAGGGTAATTCACCCCTCCACTTT
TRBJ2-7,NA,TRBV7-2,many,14,CASSFGGGDYEQYF,TGTGCCAGCAGCTTCGGAGGGGGCGACTACGAGCAGTACTTC
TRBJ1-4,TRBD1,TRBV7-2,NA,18,CASSFSGQGGPGNEKLFF,TGTGCCAGCAGCTTTTCGGGACAGGGTGGACCGGGTAATGAAAAACTGTTTTTT
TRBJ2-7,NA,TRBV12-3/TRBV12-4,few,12,CASSFSEYEQYF,TGTGCCAGCAGTTTTTCAGAATACGAGCAGTACTTC
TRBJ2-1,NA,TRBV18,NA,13,CASSPGAYNEQFF,TGTGCCAGCTCACCTGGGGCATACAATGAGCAGTTCTTC
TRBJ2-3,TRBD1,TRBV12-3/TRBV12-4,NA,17,CASSSRQGALSTDTQYF,TGTGCCAGCAGTTCCCGACAGGGGGCATTAAGCACAGATACGCAGTATTTT
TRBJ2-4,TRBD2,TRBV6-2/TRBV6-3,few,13,CASNDGEGNIQYF,TGTGCCAGCAACGACGGGGAGGGTAACATTCAGTACTTC
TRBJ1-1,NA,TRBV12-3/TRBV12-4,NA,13,CASSLQSYTEAFF,TGTGCCAGCAGTTTACAAAGTTACACTGAAGCTTTCTTT
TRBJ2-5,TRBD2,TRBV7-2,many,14,CASSLGTSRETQYF,TGTGCCAGCAGTCTCGGGACTAGCAGGGAGACCCAGTACTTC
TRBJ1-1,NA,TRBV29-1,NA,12,CSGAGIYTEAFF,TGCAGCGGGGCAGGGATTTACACTGAAGCTTTCTTT
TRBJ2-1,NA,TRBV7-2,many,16,CASSLGPRGLSNEQFF,TGTGCCAGCAGCTTAGGGCCTCGGGGGCTCTCCAATGAGCAGTTCTTC
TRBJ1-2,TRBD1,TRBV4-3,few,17,CASSQDYFGTGLYGYTF,TGCGCCAGCAGCCAAGATTATTTTGGGACAGGCTTATATGGCTACACCTTC
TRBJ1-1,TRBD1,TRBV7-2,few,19,CASSSPGGHRGSRFTEAFF,TGTGCCAGCAGCTCGCCCGGCGGCCACAGGGGGTCTCGGTTCACTGAAGCTTTCTTT
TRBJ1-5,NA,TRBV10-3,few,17,CAISESGPNSYNQPQHF,TGTGCCATCAGTGAGTCGGGGCCTAACAGTTACAATCAGCCCCAGCATTTT
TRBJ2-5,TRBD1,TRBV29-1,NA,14,CSVIYRGLGETQYF,TGCAGCGTAATCTACAGGGGGCTCGGAGAGACCCAGTACTTC
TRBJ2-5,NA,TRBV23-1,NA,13,CASSQLSQETQYF,TGCGCCAGCAGTCAATTAAGCCAAGAGACCCAGTACTTC
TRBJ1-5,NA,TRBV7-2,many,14,CASSRGGGNQPQHF,TGTGCCAGCAGCCGGGGGGGTGGCAATCAGCCCCAGCATTTT
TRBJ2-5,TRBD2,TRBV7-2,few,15,CASSLRLAGGQTQYF,TGTGCCAGCAGCTTACGTCTAGCGGGAGGCCAGACCCAGTACTTC
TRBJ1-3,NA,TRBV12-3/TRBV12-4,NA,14,CASSLELSGNTIYF,TGTGCCAGCAGTTTGGAACTCTCTGGAAACACCATATATTTT
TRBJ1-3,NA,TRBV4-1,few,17,CASSVVGAAFAGNTIYF,TGCGCCAGCAGTGTTGTGGGGGCCGCATTTGCCGGAAACACCATATATTTT
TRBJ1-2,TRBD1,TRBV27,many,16,CASSHWDRAHNYGYTF,TGTGCCAGCAGTCATTGGGACAGGGCCCACAACTATGGCTACACCTTC
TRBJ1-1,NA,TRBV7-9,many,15,CASSLLNPVGPEAFF,TGTGCCAGCAGCCTGCTTAATCCCGTTGGTCCTGAAGCTTTCTTT
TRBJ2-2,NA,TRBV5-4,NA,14,CASSLGANPGELFF,TGTGCCAGCAGCTTGGGTGCTAATCCCGGGGAGCTGTTTTTT
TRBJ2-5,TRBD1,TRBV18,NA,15,CASSPPGTGQETQYF,TGTGCCAGCTCACCGCCCGGGACAGGCCAAGAGACCCAGTACTTC
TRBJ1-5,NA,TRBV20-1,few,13,CSASGTFNQPQHF,TGCAGTGCTAGTGGGACATTCAATCAGCCCCAGCATTTT
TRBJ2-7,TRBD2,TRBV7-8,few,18,CASSGRVLAGGPDGEQYF,TGTGCCAGCAGCGGTAGGGTCCTAGCGGGGGGCCCAGACGGCGAGCAGTACTTC
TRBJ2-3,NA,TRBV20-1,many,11,CSARTGVTQYF,TGCAGTGCTAGGACAGGAGTTACGCAGTATTTT
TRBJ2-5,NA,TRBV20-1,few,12,CSAGPTGETQYF,TGCAGTGCCGGACCTACAGGGGAGACCCAGTACTTC
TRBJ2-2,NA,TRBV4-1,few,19,CASSQGGPGLVGHTGELFF,TGCGCCAGCAGCCAAGGAGGGCCGGGATTAGTGGGGCACACCGGGGAGCTGTTTTTT
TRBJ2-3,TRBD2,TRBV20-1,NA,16,CRGSTGTSGGEDTQYF,TGCAGGGGAAGTACAGGGACTAGCGGGGGGGAAGATACGCAGTATTTT
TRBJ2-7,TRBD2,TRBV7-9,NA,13,CASSLLAGKEQYF,TGTGCCAGCAGCCTACTAGCGGGGAAAGAGCAGTACTTC
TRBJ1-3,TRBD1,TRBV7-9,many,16,CASSGWTGSSGNTIYF,TGTGCCAGCAGCGGATGGACAGGGAGCTCTGGAAACACCATATATTTT
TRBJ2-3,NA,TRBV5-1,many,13,CASSFIGGDTQYF,TGCGCCAGCAGCTTTATAGGGGGAGATACGCAGTATTTT
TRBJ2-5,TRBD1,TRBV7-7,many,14,CASSEGQGGETQYF,TGTGCTAGCAGCGAGGGACAGGGTGGGGAGACCCAGTACTTC
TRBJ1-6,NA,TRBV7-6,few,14,CASSLRGDDSPLHF,TGTGCCAGCAGCTTACGGGGGGACGATTCACCCCTCCACTTT
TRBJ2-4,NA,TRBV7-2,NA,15,CASSEGGAAKNIQYF,TGTGCCAGCAGCGAAGGGGGGGCGGCCAAAAACATTCAGTACTTC
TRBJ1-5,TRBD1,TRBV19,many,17,CASSILGTGVIRQPQHF,TGTGCCAGTAGTATTCTCGGGACAGGGGTTATCCGTCAGCCCCAGCATTTT
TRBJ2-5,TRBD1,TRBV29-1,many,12,CSVRDRQETQYF,TGCAGCGTTCGGGACAGACAAGAGACCCAGTACTTC